This T cell receptor beta chain was captured in a study of blood T cells in healthy people across ages. Study context: When template switching was applied, about one barcoded beta molecule was captured per two T cells. General observations from the study: Older age coincided with a roughly linear decline in TCR beta diversity per million T cells.

Concerning this clonotype: Its antigen is undetermined.

PCR was performed a second time for roughly 7 to 11 cycles using a sample-barcoded 5' primer and a J-beta primer mix. Each CDR3 protein gets one entry after TCRdb re-called the 5' RACE reads with MiXCR. The sample yields approximately 900,000 distinct CDR3 sequences, 48% seen once. Trimming pared 2 bases from V and 2 bases from J, leaving 9 bases between. CDR3 length equals 14 residues. The V gene's germline CDR1 is LGHDT and CDR2 YNNKEL (reference sequence). The sequenced sample was blood. The TCR comes from a man younger than 40 in good health. This chain uses TRBV3-1 with TRBJ2-5; D uncertain. CDR3 loop: CASSQTVVQETQYF. CDR3 in DNA: TGTGCCAGCAGCCAAACAGTAGTTCAAGAGACCCAGTACTTC.